The present TCR beta chain was sequenced within a study of cytomegalovirus exposure and HLA in healthy donors. Regarding the study as a whole: Diagnosis of cytomegalovirus status made by the classifier reportedly showed high specificity and sensitivity. Across donors, most TCRs were seen rarely, yet some public ones were widespread.

Per germline, CDR1 SEHNR and CDR2 FQNEAQ (reference sequence). This CDR3 region has 16 residues. Of note for this clone: Its antigen is still unknown. One end of the junction does not line up with germline, which may come from a read error.

PCR involved 60 Vbeta and 13 Jbeta primers. The method was immunoSEQ multiplex PCR; TCRdb's version includes in-frame clones alone and lacks a portion of them. The table shows 250,000 to 350,000 clones, with roughly two thirds occurring only once. The source is a female donor in good health and CMV-seronegative. V and J are TRBV7-9 and TRBJ2-3; maybe TRBD2 (6 bases). What was sequenced was PBMCs. The CDR3 spells CSSSLAGRDLTDTQYF. DNA for the CDR3: TGTTCCAGCAGCTTAGCCGGGCGGGATTTAACAGATACGCAGTATTTT.